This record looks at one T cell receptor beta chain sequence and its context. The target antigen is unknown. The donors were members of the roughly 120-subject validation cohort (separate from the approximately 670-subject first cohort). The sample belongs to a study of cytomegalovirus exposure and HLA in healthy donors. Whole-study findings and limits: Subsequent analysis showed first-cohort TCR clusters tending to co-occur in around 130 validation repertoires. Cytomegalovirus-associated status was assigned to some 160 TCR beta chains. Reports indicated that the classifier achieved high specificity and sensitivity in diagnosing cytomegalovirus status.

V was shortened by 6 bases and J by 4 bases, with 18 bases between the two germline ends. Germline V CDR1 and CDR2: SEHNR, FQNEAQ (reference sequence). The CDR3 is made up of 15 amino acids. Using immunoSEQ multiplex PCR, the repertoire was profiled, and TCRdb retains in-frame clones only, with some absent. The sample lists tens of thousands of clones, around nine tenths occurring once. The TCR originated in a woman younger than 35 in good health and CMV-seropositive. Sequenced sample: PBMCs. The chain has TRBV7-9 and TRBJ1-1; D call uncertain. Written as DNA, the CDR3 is TGTGCCAGCAGACTTACCTCCGGAGGTGGCACTGAAGCTTTCTTT. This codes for CASRLTSGGGTEAFF.